These 9 T cell receptor beta chains came from one sample sequenced in a study of CD8 T cells in Susac syndrome. Reverse transcription used about 0.45 to 1 ug RNA and random hexamers. TCRdb used MiXCR to reprocess the immunoSEQ multiplex PCR reads, holding one entry per CDR3 protein. The data hold roughly 75,000 distinct CDR3 sequences, with roughly 93% observed a single time. Sequenced input: CD4+ T cells from PBMCs. The receptors shown here come from a human donor with Susac syndrome.

The chain couples TRBV5-6 to TRBJ2-1; TRBD1 agrees at 7 bases. The V gene's germline CDR1 is SGHDT and CDR2 YYEEEE. CDR3 length: 15 residues. The V segment lost 4 bases and the J segment 4 bases; nucleotides outside the gene matches: 8. CDR3 nucleotide sequence: TGTGCCAGCAGCCCCATCAGGGGGAATTACAATGAGCAGTTCTTC. It codes for CASSPIRGNYNEQFF. The whole variable domain, filled in from reference TRBV5-6 and TRBJ2-1, reads DAGVTQSPTHLIKTRGQQVTLRCSPKSGHDTVSWYQQALGQGPQFIFQYYEEEERQRGNFPDRFSGHQFPNYSSELNVNALLLGDSALYLCASSPIRGNYNEQFFGPGTRLTVL.

The genes are TRBV7-6 and TRBJ2-7, with 7 bases aligning to TRBD1. The germline V gene has CDR1 SGHVS and CDR2 FNYEAQ. CDR3 size: 14 residues. The junction had 3 bases not matched to a gene; V was cut back by 4 bases and J by 0 bases. In DNA, the CDR3 is TGTGCCAGCAGCTGGGGGACAGACTCCTACGAGCAGTACTTC. Its protein is CASSWGTDSYEQYF. Using reference TRBV7-6 and TRBJ2-7 for the parts outside the CDR3, the full variable domain is GAGVSQSPRYKVTKRGQDVALRCDPISGHVSLYWYRQALGQGPEFLTYFNYEAQQDKSGLPNDRFSAERPEGSISTLTIQRTEQRDSAMYRCASSWGTDSYEQYFGPGTRLTVT.

This clonotype appeared a few times. This chain uses TRBV7-2 with TRBJ2-5; 9 nucleotides align to TRBD2. The germline CDR1 and CDR2 sequences are SGHTA and FQGNSA. The CDR3 runs to 14 residues. V was pared by 2 bases and J by 5 bases, with 3 bases of the junction left unmatched. CDR3 sequence reads: CASSLLAGGETQYF. The DNA of the CDR3 is TGTGCCAGCAGCTTATTGGCGGGGGGGGAGACCCAGTACTTC. The variable domain in full, with the rest retrieved from reference TRBV7-2 and TRBJ2-5, is GAGVSQSPSNKVTEKGKDVELRCDPISGHTALYWYRQSLGQGLEFLIYFQGNSAPDKSGLPSDRFSAERTGGSVSTLTIQRTQQEDSAVYLCASSLLAGGETQYFGPGTRLLVL.

The gene calls are TRBV3-1 and TRBJ2-1, with 11 bases that match TRBD2. The V gene's germline CDR1 is LGHDT and CDR2 YNNKEL (reference sequence). V trimming: 2 bases; J trimming: 5 bases; junction bases outside the gene matches: 26. This CDR3 region has 23 residues. This CDR3 reads CASSQWVASGGPLPRGNDNEQFF. CDR3 bases: TGTGCCAGCAGCCAATGGGTAGCTAGCGGGGGGCCCTTACCTAGGGGGAACGACAATGAGCAGTTCTTC.

This chain's CDR3 is CATSDYRTSETQYF. The CDR3 region has the DNA TGTGCCACCAGTGATTATAGGACATCCGAGACCCAGTACTTC. V is TRBV24-1 and J is TRBJ2-5; weak D call: TRBD1 (5 bases). V was trimmed by 2 bases and J by 5 bases, leaving 11 bases between them. Germline lookup yields CDR1 KGHDR and CDR2 SFDVKD. This CDR3 is built from 14 residues.

The chain joins TRBV7-3 to TRBJ2-2, with 9 bases aligning to TRBD2. With V trimmed by 3 bases and J by 2 bases, 10 bases remained unmatched. This CDR3 spans 18 amino acids. CDR1 and CDR2 from the germline V gene are SGHTA and FQGTGA. CDR3 in amino acids: CASSFYPYSGGNTGELFF. CDR3 in DNA: TGTGCCAGCAGCTTTTACCCCTATAGCGGGGGAAACACCGGGGAGCTGTTTTTT.

The chain uses TRBV20-1 and TRBJ1-1; 9 bases align to TRBD1. The CDR3 has 12 amino acids. With V trimmed by 5 bases and J by 8 bases, 6 bases remained unmatched. Germline CDR1 reads DFQATT; CDR2 reads SNEGSKA (reference sequence). CDR3 in amino acids: CSAWDRAKEAFF. CDR3 in DNA: TGCAGTGCTTGGGACAGGGCCAAGGAAGCTTTCTTT.

The chain couples TRBV20-1 to TRBJ1-5; D uncertain. The length of the CDR3 is 12 residues. V lost 2 bases and J lost 4, with 6 bases in between. Germline loops: CDR1 DFQATT, CDR2 SNEGSKA (reference sequence). CDR3 nucleotides: TGCAGTGCTAGAATCCAGAATCAGCCCCAGCATTTT. It codes for CSARIQNQPQHF.

This clonotype was observed a single time. This rearrangement joins TRBV6-1 to TRBJ2-3; 12 bases are a match to TRBD2. J lost 6 bases, V lost 8 bases, and 9 bases had no gene match. The CDR3 loop spans 15 amino acids. Germline CDR1 MNHNS, CDR2 SASEGT. The CDR3 sequence is CASGSSGGGLDTQYF. The CDR3 DNA reads TGTGCCAGCGGCTCTAGCGGGGGGGGATTGGATACGCAGTATTTT.